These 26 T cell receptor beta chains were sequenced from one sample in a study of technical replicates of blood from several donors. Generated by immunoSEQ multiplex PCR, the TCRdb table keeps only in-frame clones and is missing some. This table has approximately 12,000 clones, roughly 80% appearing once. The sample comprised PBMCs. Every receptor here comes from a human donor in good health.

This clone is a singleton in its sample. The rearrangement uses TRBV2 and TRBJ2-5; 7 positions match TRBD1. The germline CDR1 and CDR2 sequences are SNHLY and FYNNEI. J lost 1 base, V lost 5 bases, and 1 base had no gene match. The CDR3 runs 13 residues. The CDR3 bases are TGTGCCAGCAGTCGGGACAGCCAAGAGACCCAGTACTTC. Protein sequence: CASSRDSQETQYF.

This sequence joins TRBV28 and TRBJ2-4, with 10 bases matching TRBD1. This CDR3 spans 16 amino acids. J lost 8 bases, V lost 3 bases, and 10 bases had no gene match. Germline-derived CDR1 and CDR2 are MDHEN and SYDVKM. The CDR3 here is CASSLGQGWDGDIQYF. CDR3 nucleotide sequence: TGTGCCAGCAGTTTGGGACAGGGGTGGGATGGAGACATTCAGTACTTC.

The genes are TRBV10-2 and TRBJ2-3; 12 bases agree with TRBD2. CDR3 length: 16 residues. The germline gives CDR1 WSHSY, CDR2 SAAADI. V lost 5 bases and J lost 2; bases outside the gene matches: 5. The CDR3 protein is CASSRLAGAITDTQYF. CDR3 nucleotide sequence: TGCGCCAGCAGTCGACTAGCGGGAGCGATCACAGATACGCAGTATTTT.

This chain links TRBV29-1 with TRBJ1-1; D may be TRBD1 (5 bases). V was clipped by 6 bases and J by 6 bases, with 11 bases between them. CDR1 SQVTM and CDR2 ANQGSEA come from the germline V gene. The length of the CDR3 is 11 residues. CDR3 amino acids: CSVAGFPEAFF. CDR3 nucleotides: TGCAGCGTGGCAGGGTTTCCTGAAGCTTTCTTT.

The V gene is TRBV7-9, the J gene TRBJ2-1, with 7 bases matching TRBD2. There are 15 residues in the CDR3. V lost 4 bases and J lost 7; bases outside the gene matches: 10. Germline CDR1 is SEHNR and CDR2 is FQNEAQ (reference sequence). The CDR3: CASSSSAGARNEQFF. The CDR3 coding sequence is TGTGCCAGCAGCTCTTCTGCGGGAGCGAGAAATGAGCAGTTCTTC.

CDR3 DNA sequence: TGTGCCAGTACCTCCCCGGGACAGGGGTTTGTTCAGCCCCAGCATTTT. Translating gives CASTSPGQGFVQPQHF. V usage is TRBV19 and J usage is TRBJ1-5, with TRBD1 matching 10 bases. Germline lookup yields CDR1 LNHDA and CDR2 SQIVND (reference sequence). The J segment lost 6 bases and the V segment lost 7 bases, leaving 12 bases of the junction unmatched. The CDR3 has 16 residues.

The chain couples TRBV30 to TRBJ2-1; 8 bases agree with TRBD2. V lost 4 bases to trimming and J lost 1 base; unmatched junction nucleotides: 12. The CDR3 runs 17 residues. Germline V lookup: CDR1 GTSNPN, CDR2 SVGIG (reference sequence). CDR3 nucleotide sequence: TGTGCCTGGATGTTGGCGGGAGGCGGGAGATCCTACAATGAGCAGTTCTTC. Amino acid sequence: CAWMLAGGGRSYNEQFF.

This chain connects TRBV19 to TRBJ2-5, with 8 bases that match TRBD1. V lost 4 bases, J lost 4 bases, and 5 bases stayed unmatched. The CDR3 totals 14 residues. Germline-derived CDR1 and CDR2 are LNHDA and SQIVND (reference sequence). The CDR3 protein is CASSTGQGGETQYF. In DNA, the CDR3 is TGTGCCAGTAGTACAGGACAGGGAGGAGAGACCCAGTACTTC.

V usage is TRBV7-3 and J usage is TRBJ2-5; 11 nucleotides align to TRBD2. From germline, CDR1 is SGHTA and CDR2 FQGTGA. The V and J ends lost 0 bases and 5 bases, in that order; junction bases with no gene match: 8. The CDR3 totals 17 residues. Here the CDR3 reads CASSLTRLAGSSETQYF. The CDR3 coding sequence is TGTGCCAGCAGCTTAACGAGACTAGCGGGATCTTCCGAGACCCAGTACTTC.

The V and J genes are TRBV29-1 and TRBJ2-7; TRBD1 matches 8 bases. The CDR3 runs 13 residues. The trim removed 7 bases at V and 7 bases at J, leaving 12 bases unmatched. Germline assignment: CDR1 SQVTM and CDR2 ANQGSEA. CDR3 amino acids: CSGGDRRMSEQYF. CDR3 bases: TGCAGCGGGGGGGACAGGCGGATGTCGGAGCAGTACTTC.

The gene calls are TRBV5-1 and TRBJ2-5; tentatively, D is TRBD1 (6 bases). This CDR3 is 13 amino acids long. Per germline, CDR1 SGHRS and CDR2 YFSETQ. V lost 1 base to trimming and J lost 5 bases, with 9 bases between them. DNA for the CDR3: TGCGCCAGCAGCTTGAACAGGGAGGAGACCCAGTACTTC. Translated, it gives CASSLNREETQYF.

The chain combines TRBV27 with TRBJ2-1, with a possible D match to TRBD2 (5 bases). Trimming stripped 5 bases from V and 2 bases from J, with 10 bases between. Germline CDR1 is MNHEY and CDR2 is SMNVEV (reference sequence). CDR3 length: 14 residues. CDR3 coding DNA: TGTGCCAGCAGTCTCAGCGGTCCCTACAATGAGCAGTTCTTC. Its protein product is CASSLSGPYNEQFF.

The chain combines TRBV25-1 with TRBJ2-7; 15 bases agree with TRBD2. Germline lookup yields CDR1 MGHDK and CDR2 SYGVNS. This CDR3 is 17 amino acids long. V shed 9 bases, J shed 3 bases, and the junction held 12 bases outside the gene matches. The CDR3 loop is CASQTGTSGRPVYEQYF. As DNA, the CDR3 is TGTGCCAGTCAAACCGGGACTAGCGGGAGGCCGGTCTACGAGCAGTACTTC.

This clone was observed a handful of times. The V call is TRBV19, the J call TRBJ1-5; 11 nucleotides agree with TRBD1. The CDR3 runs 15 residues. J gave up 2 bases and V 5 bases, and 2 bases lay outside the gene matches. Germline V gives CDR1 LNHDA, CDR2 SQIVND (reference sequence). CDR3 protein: CASSGTGGGNQPQHF. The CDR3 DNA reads TGTGCCAGTAGTGGGACAGGGGGAGGCAATCAGCCCCAGCATTTT.

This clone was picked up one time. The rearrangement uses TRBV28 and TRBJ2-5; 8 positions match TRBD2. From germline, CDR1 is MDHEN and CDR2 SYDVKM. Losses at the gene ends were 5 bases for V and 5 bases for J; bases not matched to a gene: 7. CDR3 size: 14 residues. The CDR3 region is CASSLTGGGETQYF. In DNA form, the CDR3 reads TGTGCCAGCAGTCTGACAGGCGGGGGGGAGACCCAGTACTTC. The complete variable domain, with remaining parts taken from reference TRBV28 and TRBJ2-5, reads DVKVTQSSRYLVKRTGEKVFLECVQDMDHENMFWYRQDPGLGLRLIYFSYDVKMKEKGDIPEGYSVSREKKERFSLILESASTNQTSMYLCASSLTGGGETQYFGPGTRLLVL.

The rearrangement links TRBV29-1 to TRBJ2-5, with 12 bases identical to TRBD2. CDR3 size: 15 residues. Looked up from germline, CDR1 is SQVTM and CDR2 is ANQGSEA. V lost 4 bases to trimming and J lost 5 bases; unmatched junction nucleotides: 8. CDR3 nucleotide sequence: TGCAGCGTTGGAGCTCTAGCGGGAGGGCCTGAGACCCAGTACTTC. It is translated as CSVGALAGGPETQYF.

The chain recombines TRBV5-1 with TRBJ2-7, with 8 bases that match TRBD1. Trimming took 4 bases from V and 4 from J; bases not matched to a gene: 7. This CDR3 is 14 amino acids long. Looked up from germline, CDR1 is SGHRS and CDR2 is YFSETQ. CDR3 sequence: CASSPIGQGYEQYF. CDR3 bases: TGCGCCAGCAGCCCAATAGGACAGGGTTACGAGCAGTACTTC.

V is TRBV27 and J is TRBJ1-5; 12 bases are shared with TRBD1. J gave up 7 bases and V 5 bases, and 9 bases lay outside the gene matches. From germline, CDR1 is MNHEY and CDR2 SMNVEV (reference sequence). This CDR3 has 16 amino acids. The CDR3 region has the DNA TGTGCCAGCAGTCTGTTGGGGACAGGGGGCGGACAGCCCCAGCATTTT. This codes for CASSLLGTGGGQPQHF.

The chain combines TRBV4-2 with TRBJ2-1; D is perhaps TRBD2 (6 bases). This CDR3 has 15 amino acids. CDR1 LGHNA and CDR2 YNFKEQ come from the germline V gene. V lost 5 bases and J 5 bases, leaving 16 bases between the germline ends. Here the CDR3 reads CASSSKEGTNNEQFF. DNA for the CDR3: TGTGCCAGCAGCTCTAAGGAGGGAACCAACAATGAGCAGTTCTTC.

The CDR3 bases are TGCGCCAGCAGCTCCGACCCGGAGGGTCAGCCCCAGCATTTT. Its protein product is CASSSDPEGQPQHF. The V gene is TRBV5-1, the J gene TRBJ1-5; no firm D call. This CDR3 contains 14 residues. Trimming removed 3 bases at V and 6 bases at J, with 13 bases between. Germline V CDR1 and CDR2: SGHRS, YFSETQ. Looking up the rest from reference TRBV5-1 and TRBJ1-5 gives the full variable domain: KAGVTQTPRYLIKTRGQQVTLSCSPISGHRSVSWYQQTPGQGLQFLFEYFSETQRNKGNFPGRFSGRQFSNSRSEMNVSTLELGDSALYLCASSSDPEGQPQHFGDGTRLSIL.

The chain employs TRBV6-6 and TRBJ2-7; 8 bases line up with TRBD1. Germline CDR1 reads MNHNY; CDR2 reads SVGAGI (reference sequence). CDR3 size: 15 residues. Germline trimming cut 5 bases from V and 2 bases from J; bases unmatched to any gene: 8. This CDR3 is CASSTSGTGAYEQYF. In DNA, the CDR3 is TGTGCCAGCAGTACGTCCGGGACAGGAGCCTACGAGCAGTACTTC.

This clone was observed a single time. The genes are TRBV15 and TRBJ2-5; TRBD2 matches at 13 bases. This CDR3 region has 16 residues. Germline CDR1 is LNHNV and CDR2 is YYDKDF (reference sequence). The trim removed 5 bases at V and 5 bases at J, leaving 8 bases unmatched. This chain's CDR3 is CATSVGTSGIGETQYF. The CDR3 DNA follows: TGTGCCACCAGCGTTGGGACTAGCGGGATCGGGGAGACCCAGTACTTC.

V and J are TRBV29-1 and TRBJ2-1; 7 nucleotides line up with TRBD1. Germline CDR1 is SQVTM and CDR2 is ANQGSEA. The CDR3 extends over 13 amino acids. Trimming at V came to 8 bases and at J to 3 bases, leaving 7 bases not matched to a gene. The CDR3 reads CSTTGTDYNEQFF. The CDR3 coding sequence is TGCAGCACAACCGGGACAGACTACAATGAGCAGTTCTTC.

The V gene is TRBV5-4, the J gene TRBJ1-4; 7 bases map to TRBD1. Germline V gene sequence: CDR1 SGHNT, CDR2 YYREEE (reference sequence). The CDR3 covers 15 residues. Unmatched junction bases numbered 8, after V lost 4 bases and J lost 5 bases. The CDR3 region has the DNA TGTGCCAGCAGCGATCCCGGGACAGAGAATGAAAAACTGTTTTTT. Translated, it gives CASSDPGTENEKLFF.

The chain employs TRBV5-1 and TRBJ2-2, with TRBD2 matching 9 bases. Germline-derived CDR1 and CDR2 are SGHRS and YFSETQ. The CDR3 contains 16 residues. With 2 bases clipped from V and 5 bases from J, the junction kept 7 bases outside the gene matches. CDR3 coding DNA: TGCGCCAGCAGCTTAAGCGGGGGGTTAGGAACCGGGGAGCTGTTTTTT. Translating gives CASSLSGGLGTGELFF.

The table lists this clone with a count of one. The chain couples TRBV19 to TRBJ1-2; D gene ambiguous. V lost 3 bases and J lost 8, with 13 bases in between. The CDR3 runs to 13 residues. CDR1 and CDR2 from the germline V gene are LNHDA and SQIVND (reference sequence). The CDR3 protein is CASSILAAGGYTF. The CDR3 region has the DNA TGTGCCAGTAGTATTTTAGCCGCTGGGGGCTACACCTTC.